The clone carrying this T cell receptor beta chain was detected only a few times. What it recognizes is unknown. Trimming removed 8 bases from V and 5 bases from J, with 15 bases in between. CDR3 length: 13 residues. From 5'RACE with constant-segment primers came TCR alpha and TCR beta cDNA libraries that carried sample barcodes and UMIs. TCRdb passed the 5' RACE reads through MiXCR, listing each CDR3 protein once. The table records hundreds of thousands of distinct CDR3 sequences, approximately 16% of them present only once. The source of the sample is a study of T-cell memory formation after mild COVID-19. Findings of the study overall: Contracting clones, day 15 to 85, had balanced CD4/CD8, and later expanders favored CD4+.

The clonotype was recovered from a man aged 18 to 35 who had mild COVID-19 (a few samples of this study predate the infection). Cell type and time point are not known. This rearrangement joins TRBV12-3 or TRBV12-4 to TRBJ2-5, with unresolved D. The specimen sequenced was PBMCs or a T cell subset sorted from them (not recorded which). This CDR3 is CASRPAPLETQYF. The CDR3 DNA reads TGTGCCAGCCGACCAGCCCCCCTGGAGACCCAGTACTTC.